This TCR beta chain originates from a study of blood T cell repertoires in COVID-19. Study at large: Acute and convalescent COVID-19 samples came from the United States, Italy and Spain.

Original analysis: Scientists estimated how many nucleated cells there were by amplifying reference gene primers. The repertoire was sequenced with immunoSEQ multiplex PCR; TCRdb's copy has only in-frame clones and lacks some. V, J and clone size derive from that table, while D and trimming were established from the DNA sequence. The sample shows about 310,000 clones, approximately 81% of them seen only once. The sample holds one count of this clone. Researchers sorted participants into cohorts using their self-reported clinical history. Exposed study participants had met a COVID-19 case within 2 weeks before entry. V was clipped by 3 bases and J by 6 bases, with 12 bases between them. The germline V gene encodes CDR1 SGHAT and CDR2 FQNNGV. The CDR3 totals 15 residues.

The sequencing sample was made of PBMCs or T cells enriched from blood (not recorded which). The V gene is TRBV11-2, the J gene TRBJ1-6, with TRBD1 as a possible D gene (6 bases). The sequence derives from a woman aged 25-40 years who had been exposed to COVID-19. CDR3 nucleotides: TGTGCCAGCAGCTTCGGCACAGGGCTTAATTCACCCCTCCACTTT. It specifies CASSFGTGLNSPLHF.